The 20 T cell receptor beta chains reported below all come from one sample, sequenced in a study of blood T cell repertoires in COVID-19. Sequencing was performed with immunoSEQ multiplex PCR; in TCRdb, only in-frame clones are kept and a portion is missing. The profile shows about 130,000 clones, around 85% of them singletons. The sample was PBMCs or T cells enriched from blood (not recorded which). The receptor source for this set is a man aged 50-59 years who had recovered from COVID-19.

The chain combines TRBV5-1 with TRBJ2-1; D may be TRBD2 (6 bases). Germline V gene data show CDR1 as SGHRS and CDR2 as YFSETQ. The CDR3 contains 15 residues. Trimming left V 4 bases short and J 4 bases short, with 15 bases between. For the CDR3, the DNA is TGCGCCAGCAGCCCTGCCGGGGGTCGGTACAATGAGCAGTTCTTC. It yields the protein CASSPAGGRYNEQFF.

The chain uses TRBV13 and TRBJ1-6, with D hard to call. V lost 5 bases, J lost 14 bases, and 13 bases lay in between. The CDR3 covers 12 residues. Germline V lookup: CDR1 PRHDT, CDR2 FYEKMQ (reference sequence). The CDR3 spells CASSLGDRALHF. CDR3 bases: TGTGCCAGCAGCCTCGGCGATCGGGCCCTCCACTTT.

The rearrangement joins TRBV6-6 to TRBJ2-2, with D possibly TRBD2 on 5 matching bases. The CDR3 runs 16 residues. Trimming removed 6 bases at V and 5 bases at J, with 19 bases between. Germline-derived CDR1 and CDR2 are MNHNY and SVGAGI (reference sequence). The DNA for the CDR3 is TGTGCCAGCAGGGCCGTTCGAGGGCAACGGACCGGGGAGCTGTTTTTT. Residues: CASRAVRGQRTGELFF.

The V and J genes are TRBV19 and TRBJ2-3; no clear D. Deletions cut 7 bases from V and 2 bases from J, with 19 bases between. The CDR3 spans 16 residues. Germline V gene data show CDR1 as LNHDA and CDR2 as SQIVND (reference sequence). In DNA form, the CDR3 reads TGTGCCAGTACTTTCAGACACCCTGAGAACACAGATACGCAGTATTTT. This translates into CASTFRHPENTDTQYF.

V is TRBV5-4 and J is TRBJ2-1; 8 positions agree with TRBD2. The ends lost 4 bases at V and 7 bases at J; junction bases unmatched: 13. The length of the CDR3 is 16 residues. Per germline, CDR1 SGHNT and CDR2 YYREEE (reference sequence). The CDR3 loop reads CASSLHPSGGANEQFF. CDR3 sequence (DNA): TGTGCCAGCAGCCTCCATCCTTCCGGGGGGGCAAATGAGCAGTTCTTC.

The V and J genes are TRBV19 and TRBJ1-1; 11 bases line up with TRBD1. CDR3 size: 14 residues. The V and J ends lost 7 bases and 5 bases, in that order; junction bases with no gene match: 6. Looked up from germline, CDR1 is LNHDA and CDR2 is SQIVND (reference sequence). For the CDR3, the DNA is TGTGCCAGTACGAGGACAGGGGGCCGGACTGAAGCTTTCTTT. It yields the protein CASTRTGGRTEAFF.

This chain joins TRBV4-2 and TRBJ2-5; 7 nucleotides match TRBD1. Germline assignment: CDR1 LGHNA and CDR2 YNFKEQ. The CDR3 sequence is 14 residues long. V was pared by 1 base and J by 2 bases, with 1 base of the junction left unmatched. CDR3: CASSQGTGQETQYF. DNA for the CDR3: TGTGCCAGCAGCCAAGGGACAGGACAAGAGACCCAGTACTTC.

For this clone: The same CDR3 arises from other DNA sequences in this sample as well. The rearrangement joins TRBV12-3 or TRBV12-4 to TRBJ1-6, with TRBD1 as a possible D gene (5 bases). This CDR3 contains 13 residues. V was clipped by 9 bases and J by 6 bases, with 12 bases between them. The DNA for the CDR3 is TGTGCCAGTAGGACGGGGGGTAATTCACCCCTCCACTTT. Its translation: CASRTGGNSPLHF.

This clone has a single count. Sequence at one end of the junction differs from germline and may be a read error. The chain employs TRBV5-1 and TRBJ1-1, with D possibly TRBD1 on 5 matching bases. Germline V lookup: CDR1 SGHRS, CDR2 YFSETQ. This CDR3 region has 15 residues. Here the CDR3 DNA reads TGCGCTAGCACGATGACAGCTACTTCTATGAGTGAAGCTTTCTTT. It translates to CASTMTATSMSEAFF.

The sample holds one count of this clone. The rearrangement links TRBV6-5 to TRBJ1-3, with 12 bases matching TRBD1. CDR3 length: 15 amino acids. Germline CDR1 and CDR2: MNHEY and SVGAGI. Unmatched junction bases numbered 8, after V lost 7 bases and J lost 7 bases. CDR3 nucleotide sequence: TGTGCCAGCAAGATCACCGGGACAGGGGGCAACACCATATATTTT. It specifies CASKITGTGGNTIYF.

This chain links TRBV3-1 (or the pseudogene TRBV3-2) with TRBJ1-1; D is ambiguous. Trimming cost V 4 bases and J 0 bases, with 6 bases left between them. Germline CDR1 and CDR2: LGHDT and YNNKEL (reference sequence). This CDR3 contains 13 residues. The CDR3 is CASSPTVNTEAFF. CDR3 coding DNA: TGTGCCAGCAGCCCCACAGTGAACACTGAAGCTTTCTTT.

The chain is built from TRBV4-3 and TRBJ2-1; D is unresolved. Trimming stripped 0 bases from V and 9 bases from J, with 12 bases between. Germline CDR1 is LGHNA and CDR2 is YSLEER. This CDR3 has 14 amino acids. CDR3 coding DNA: TGCGCCAGCAGCCAAGAATTCTCTAAAACTGAGCAGTTCTTC. Residues: CASSQEFSKTEQFF.

This chain connects TRBV7-2 to TRBJ1-6, with a tentative D call TRBD1 (5 bases). Germline assignment: CDR1 SGHTA and CDR2 FQGNSA. CDR3 length: 17 amino acids. V gave up 5 bases and J gave up 6 bases, with 20 bases separating them. The CDR3 region has the DNA TGTGCCAGCAGCCTCGGCGGGGGGAGAGGGGCTAATTCACCCCTCCACTTT. Translation gives CASSLGGGRGANSPLHF.

This clone was detected only a few times. J is TRBJ1-3 and V is TRBV6-5; D is perhaps TRBD1 (5 bases). The CDR3 loop spans 15 amino acids. Trimming took off 0 bases at V and 2 bases at J, with 8 bases between the two ends. Germline V gives CDR1 MNHEY, CDR2 SVGAGI. Here the CDR3 reads CASSYSQGAGNTIYF. Written as DNA, the CDR3 is TGTGCCAGCAGTTACTCCCAGGGTGCTGGAAACACCATATATTTT.

The chain combines TRBV5-5 with TRBJ2-2; D call uncertain. Trimming removed 2 bases from V and 1 base from J, with 15 bases in between. Germline CDR1 SGHKS, CDR2 YYEKEE (reference sequence). The CDR3 length is 17 residues. The CDR3 DNA sequence: TGTGCCAGCAGCTTCAGGTCGAACCCAATGAACACCGGGGAGCTGTTTTTT. Translating it yields CASSFRSNPMNTGELFF.

This clone was detected a few times. The chain recombines TRBV7-2 with TRBJ1-1; TRBD1 matches at 8 bases. The CDR3 runs 13 residues. Germline values: CDR1 SGHTA, CDR2 FQGNSA. The trim removed 5 bases at V and 4 bases at J, leaving 3 bases unmatched. DNA of the CDR3: TGTGCCAGCAGCCCTGGACAGGGCACTGAAGCTTTCTTT. Translating it yields CASSPGQGTEAFF.

This chain joins TRBV7-6 and TRBJ2-4; 9 bases are a match to TRBD1. The CDR3 has 18 residues. Trimming took 1 base from V and 1 from J; bases not matched to a gene: 8. The germline gives CDR1 SGHVS, CDR2 FNYEAQ. The CDR3 is CASSLGPGTGFAKNIQYF. The CDR3 DNA reads as TGTGCCAGCAGCTTAGGACCCGGGACAGGGTTTGCCAAAAACATTCAGTACTTC.

This chain connects TRBV18 to TRBJ2-7; 11 bases line up with TRBD1. Germline CDR1 is KGHSH and CDR2 is LQKENI. The V and J ends lost 1 base and 7 bases, in that order; junction bases with no gene match: 3. The CDR3 extends over 14 amino acids. The DNA of the CDR3 is TGTGCCAGCTCACCACTGGACAGGGGGCGGGAGCAGTACTTC. It encodes CASSPLDRGREQYF.

This clone was detected a few times. The chain has TRBV10-3 and TRBJ2-5, with D maybe TRBD1 (6 bases). The V gene's germline CDR1 is ENHRY and CDR2 SYGVKD. Trimming took off 7 bases at V and 0 bases at J, with 9 bases between the two ends. The CDR3 runs 13 residues. CDR3 in amino acids: CAINRDNQETQYF. The DNA for the CDR3 is TGTGCCATCAATAGGGACAACCAAGAGACCCAGTACTTC.

This chain uses TRBV19 with TRBJ2-2; TRBD1 aligns across 9 bases. Germline values: CDR1 LNHDA, CDR2 SQIVND (reference sequence). With 7 bases clipped from V and 2 bases from J, the junction kept 5 bases outside the gene matches. The CDR3 totals 15 residues. CDR3 protein: CASKRQGDNTGELFF. CDR3 coding DNA: TGTGCCAGTAAGCGACAGGGGGATAACACCGGGGAGCTGTTTTTT.